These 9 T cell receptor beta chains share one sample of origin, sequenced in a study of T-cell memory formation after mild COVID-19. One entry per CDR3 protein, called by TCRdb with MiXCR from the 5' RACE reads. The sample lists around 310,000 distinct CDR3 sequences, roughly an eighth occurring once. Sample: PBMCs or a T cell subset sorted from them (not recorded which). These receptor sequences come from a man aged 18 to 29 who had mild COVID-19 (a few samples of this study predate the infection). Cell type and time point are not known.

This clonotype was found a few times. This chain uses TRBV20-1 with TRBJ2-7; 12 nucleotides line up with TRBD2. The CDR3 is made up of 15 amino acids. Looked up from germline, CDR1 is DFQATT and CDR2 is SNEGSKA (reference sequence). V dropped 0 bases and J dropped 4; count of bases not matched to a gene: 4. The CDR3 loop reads CSARDLAGGQYEQYF. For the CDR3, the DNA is TGCAGTGCTAGAGATCTAGCGGGGGGGCAGTACGAGCAGTACTTC.

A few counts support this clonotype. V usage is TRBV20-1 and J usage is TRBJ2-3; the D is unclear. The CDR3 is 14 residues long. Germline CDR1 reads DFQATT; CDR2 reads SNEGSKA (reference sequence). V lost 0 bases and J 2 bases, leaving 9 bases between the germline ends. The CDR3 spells CSARDPRSTDTQYF. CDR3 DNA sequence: TGCAGTGCTAGAGATCCTAGGTCCACAGATACGCAGTATTTT.

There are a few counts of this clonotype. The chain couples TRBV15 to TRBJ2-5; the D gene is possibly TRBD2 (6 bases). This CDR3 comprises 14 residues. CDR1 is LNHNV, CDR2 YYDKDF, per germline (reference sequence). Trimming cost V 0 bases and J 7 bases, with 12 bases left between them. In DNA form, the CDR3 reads TGTGCCACCAGCAGAGAGCGGGGAACGGGGACCCAGTACTTC. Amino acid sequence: CATSRERGTGTQYF. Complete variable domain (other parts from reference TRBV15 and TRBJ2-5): DAMVIQNPRYQVTQFGKPVTLSCSQTLNHNVMYWYQQKSSQAPKLLFHYYDKDFNNEADTPDNFQSRRPNTSFCFLDIRSPGLGDTAMYLCATSRERGTGTQYFGPGTRLLVL.

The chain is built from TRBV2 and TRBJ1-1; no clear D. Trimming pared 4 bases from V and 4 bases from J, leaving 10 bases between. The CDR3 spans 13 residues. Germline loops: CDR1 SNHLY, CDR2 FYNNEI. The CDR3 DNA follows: TGTGCCAGCAGTGGAATTAGCGGCACTGAAGCTTTCTTT. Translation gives CASSGISGTEAFF.

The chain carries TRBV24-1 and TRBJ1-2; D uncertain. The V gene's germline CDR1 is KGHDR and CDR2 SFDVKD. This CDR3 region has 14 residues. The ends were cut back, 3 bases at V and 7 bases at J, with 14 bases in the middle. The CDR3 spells CATSDASRRSGYTF. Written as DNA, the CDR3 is TGTGCCACCAGTGATGCATCACGGAGGTCTGGCTACACCTTC.

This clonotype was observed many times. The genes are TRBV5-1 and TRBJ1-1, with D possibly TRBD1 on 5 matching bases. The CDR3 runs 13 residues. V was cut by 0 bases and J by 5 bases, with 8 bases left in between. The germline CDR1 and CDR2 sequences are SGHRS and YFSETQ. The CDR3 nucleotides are TGCGCCAGCAGCTTGGGAGGGACGACTGAAGCTTTCTTT. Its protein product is CASSLGGTTEAFF. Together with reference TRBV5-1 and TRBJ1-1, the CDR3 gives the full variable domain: KAGVTQTPRYLIKTRGQQVTLSCSPISGHRSVSWYQQTPGQGLQFLFEYFSETQRNKGNFPGRFSGRQFSNSRSEMNVSTLELGDSALYLCASSLGGTTEAFFGQGTRLTVV.

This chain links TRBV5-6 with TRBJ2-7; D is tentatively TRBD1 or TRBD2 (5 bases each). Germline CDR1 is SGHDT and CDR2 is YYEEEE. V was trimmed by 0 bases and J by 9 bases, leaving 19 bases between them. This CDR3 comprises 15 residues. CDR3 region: CASSLVQGATMGQYF. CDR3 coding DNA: TGTGCCAGCAGCTTGGTGCAGGGAGCTACGATGGGGCAGTACTTC.

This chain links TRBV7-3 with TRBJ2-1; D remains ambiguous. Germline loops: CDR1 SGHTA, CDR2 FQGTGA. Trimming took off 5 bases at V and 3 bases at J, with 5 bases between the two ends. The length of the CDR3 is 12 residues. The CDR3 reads CASSINYNEQFF. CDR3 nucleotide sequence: TGTGCCAGCAGCATAAACTACAATGAGCAGTTCTTC.

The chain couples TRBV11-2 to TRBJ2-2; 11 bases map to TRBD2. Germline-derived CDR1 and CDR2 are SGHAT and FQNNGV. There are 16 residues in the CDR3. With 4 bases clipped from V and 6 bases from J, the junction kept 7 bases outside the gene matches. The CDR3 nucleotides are TGTGCCAGCAGCTCCAGGGGGACTAGCGGTGCCGGGGAGCTGTTTTTT. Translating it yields CASSSRGTSGAGELFF.